Following are 7 T cell receptor beta chains from one sample sequenced in a study of cytomegalovirus exposure and HLA in healthy donors. The PCR ran on 60 Vbeta and 13 Jbeta primers. Some clones are missing from TCRdb's copy, which holds only in-frame ones; the method was immunoSEQ multiplex PCR. The sample lists 130,000 to 150,000 clones, roughly 80% occurring once. The sample taken for sequencing was PBMCs. The receptors derive from a man between 40 and 49 years old in good health and CMV-seropositive.

This rearrangement joins TRBV23-1 to TRBJ2-5; 7 bases are shared with TRBD2. TRBV23-1 is known as an ORF, though its function is uncertain. This CDR3 contains 13 residues. J lost 3 bases, V lost 7 bases, and 5 bases had no gene match. CDR3 DNA sequence: TGCGCCAGCACTTCACTAGCGAAAGAGACCCAGTACTTC. Translating gives CASTSLAKETQYF.

This chain joins TRBV6-5 and TRBJ1-2; tentatively, D is TRBD1 (6 bases). The CDR3 runs 13 residues. The ends were cut back, 5 bases at V and 8 bases at J, with 15 bases in the middle. CDR1 MNHEY and CDR2 SVGAGI come from the germline V gene. The CDR3 DNA reads TGTGCCAGCAGTGAGACAGGTTTTCGGGGCTACACCTTC. It translates to CASSETGFRGYTF.

This sequence joins TRBV5-1 and TRBJ2-7; tentative D call: TRBD2 (6 bases). Trimming left V 0 bases short and J 5 bases short, with 21 bases between. The CDR3 loop spans 17 amino acids. Per germline, CDR1 SGHRS and CDR2 YFSETQ. The CDR3 DNA is TGCGCCAGCAGCTTGGTCCGGGGAGGTCTAGAATCTAACGAGCAGTACTTC. Its translation is CASSLVRGGLESNEQYF.

Points on this clone: Given the absence of the conserved phenylalanine or tryptophan at the CDR3 end, a read error is likely. The chain recombines TRBV5-1 with TRBJ1-3; 8 nucleotides line up with TRBD1. Germline V gives CDR1 SGHRS, CDR2 YFSETQ. The junction had 5 bases not matched to a gene; V was cut back by 4 bases and J by 2 bases. CDR3 length: 15 residues. This CDR3 is CASSALQGAGNTIYL. In DNA form, the CDR3 reads TGCGCCAGCAGCGCTCTACAGGGGGCTGGAAACACCATATATCTT.

This chain's CDR3 is CASSYSDQGLIYTF. The CDR3 DNA reads as TGTGCCAGCAGTTACTCGGATCAGGGCCTGATCTACACCTTC. The gene calls are TRBV6-6 and TRBJ1-2, with a possible D match to TRBD1 (5 bases). The CDR3 sequence is 14 residues long. Germline V CDR1 and CDR2: MNHNY, SVGAGI (reference sequence). The V and J ends lost 0 bases and 10 bases respectively, with 15 bases between them.

The chain couples TRBV5-1 to TRBJ2-5, with TRBD2 identical over 8 bases. Germline lookup yields CDR1 SGHRS and CDR2 YFSETQ. V was clipped by 7 bases and J by 3 bases; unmatched bases: 8. This CDR3 comprises 14 residues. The CDR3 bases are TGCGCCAGCGGCCTAACTAGCGGCGAAGAGACCCAGTACTTC. As protein: CASGLTSGEETQYF.

This chain joins TRBV30 and TRBJ1-5, with TRBD1 as a possible D gene (5 bases). The CDR3 contains 14 residues. Trimming removed 1 base at V and 0 bases at J, with 7 bases between. Germline CDR1 GTSNPN, CDR2 SVGIG (reference sequence). The CDR3 DNA sequence: TGTGCCTGGAGTGGGGGGGTTAGCAATCAGCCCCAGCATTTT. This sequence encodes CAWSGGVSNQPQHF.